Listed here are 32 T cell receptor beta chains from one sample, sequenced in a study of neurological immune-mediated disorders. TCRdb re-called the 5' RACE reads with MiXCR, one entry per CDR3 protein. The sample includes 130,000 or so distinct CDR3 sequences, roughly 3.2% seen only once; the top ten take over 1%. The sequenced sample consisted of PBMCs. The receptors stem from a young woman with multiple sclerosis.

This clonotype was found many times. The chain couples TRBV20-1 to TRBJ2-4; no reliable D call. This CDR3 spans 17 amino acids. Trimming took off 3 bases at V and 1 base at J, with 19 bases between the two ends. Germline CDR1 reads DFQATT; CDR2 reads SNEGSKA (reference sequence). CDR3 in DNA: TGCAGTGCTAGTGCATTAAATCCTAGGGTCGCCAAAAACATTCAGTACTTC. This sequence encodes CSASALNPRVAKNIQYF.

The table lists this clonotype with many counts. The V call is TRBV20-1, the J call TRBJ2-5; 15 nucleotides agree with TRBD2. CDR1 DFQATT and CDR2 SNEGSKA come from the germline V gene (reference sequence). The CDR3 has 16 residues. J lost 4 bases, V lost 3 bases, and 6 bases had no gene match. CDR3 loop: CSARGTSGRRSETQYF. The CDR3 coding sequence is TGCAGTGCTAGGGGGACTAGCGGGAGGAGATCAGAGACCCAGTACTTC.

This clonotype was counted many times. V and J are TRBV12-3 or TRBV12-4 and TRBJ1-1; TRBD1 matches at 7 bases. V was pared by 10 bases and J by 4 bases, with 24 bases of the junction left unmatched. This CDR3 spans 18 amino acids. The CDR3 here is CATAADRVGMIRGTEAFF. The CDR3 DNA sequence: TGTGCCACGGCTGCCGACAGGGTAGGAATGATTCGAGGCACTGAAGCTTTCTTT.

This clonotype was detected ten times or more. This chain links TRBV6-2 or TRBV6-3 with TRBJ2-7; D tentatively reads TRBD1 or TRBD2 (5 bases each). Germline loops: CDR1 MNHEY, CDR2 SVGEGT. CDR3 length equals 13 residues. Trimming cost V 6 bases and J 2 bases, with 11 bases left between them. As DNA, the CDR3 is TGTGCCAGCAGAGAGGGACGGACCTACGAGCAGTACTTC. Its translation: CASREGRTYEQYF.

This clonotype has at least ten counts. The genes are TRBV11-2 and TRBJ2-5; D not certain. CDR1 is SGHAT, CDR2 FQNNGV, per germline. The CDR3 is 14 amino acids. Between the trimmed V and J ends, which lost 1 base and 3 bases, there was a span of 9 bases. The CDR3 spells CASSLGRKKETQYF. The CDR3 region has the DNA TGTGCCAGCAGCTTAGGAAGGAAGAAAGAGACCCAGTACTTC.

This clonotype was seen at least ten times. The gene calls are TRBV29-1 and TRBJ2-1, with TRBD1 matching over 7 bases. The CDR3 is 17 amino acids. J was trimmed by 0 bases and V by 0 bases; bases with no gene match: 8. Germline CDR1 is SQVTM and CDR2 is ANQGSEA. CDR3 sequence (DNA): TGCAGCGTTGAAGATCCGGTCGGGGACAGCTCCTACAATGAGCAGTTCTTC. Translation gives CSVEDPVGDSSYNEQFF.

At least ten counts were recorded for this clonotype. The chain has TRBV20-1 and TRBJ1-4; TRBD1 agrees at 9 bases. Germline V gene sequence: CDR1 DFQATT, CDR2 SNEGSKA (reference sequence). The junction had 7 bases not matched to a gene; V was cut back by 3 bases and J by 2 bases. This CDR3 region has 16 residues. CDR3 nucleotide sequence: TGCAGTGCTAGTAGGACAGGGGTTGTGACTAATGAAAAACTGTTTTTT. Residues: CSASRTGVVTNEKLFF.

This clonotype was seen many times. V is TRBV20-1 and J is TRBJ2-2; D is undetermined. Trimming left V 3 bases short and J 4 bases short, with 15 bases between. Germline V gives CDR1 DFQATT, CDR2 SNEGSKA (reference sequence). This CDR3 contains 15 residues. The DNA for the CDR3 is TGCAGTGCTAGTGGCCCGAGACAAAGCACCGGGGAGCTGTTTTTT. Its protein is CSASGPRQSTGELFF.

This clonotype has a count of ten or more. The gene calls are TRBV4-3 and TRBJ1-3, with TRBD1 identical over 8 bases. Germline V gene sequence: CDR1 LGHNA, CDR2 YSLEER. CDR3 length: 18 residues. V was pared by 0 bases and J by 0 bases, with 7 bases of the junction left unmatched. CDR3 protein: CASSQEGQGASSGNTIYF. The CDR3 DNA reads TGCGCCAGCAGCCAAGAGGGCCAGGGGGCGAGCTCTGGAAACACCATATATTTT.

At least ten counts were recorded for this clonotype. The V and J genes are TRBV5-5 and TRBJ1-5, with D hard to call. The V end was cut by 7 bases, the J end by 1 base, with 9 bases between. CDR1 is SGHKS and CDR2 is YYEKEE in the germline V gene (reference sequence). This CDR3 has 13 residues. CDR3 loop: CASGLTSNQPQHF. In DNA form, the CDR3 reads TGTGCCAGCGGGCTAACGAGCAATCAGCCCCAGCATTTT.

The sample holds many counts of this clonotype. The CDR3 region is CASSQDPGGWQPQHF. Here the CDR3 DNA reads TGTGCCAGCAGCCAAGATCCTGGAGGGTGGCAGCCCCAGCATTTT. This sequence joins TRBV3-1 and TRBJ1-5; D unresolved. The CDR3 extends over 15 amino acids. V was clipped by 0 bases and J by 7 bases, with 13 bases between them. Germline V gives CDR1 LGHDT, CDR2 YNNKEL (reference sequence). Complete variable domain (other parts from reference TRBV3-1 and TRBJ1-5): DTAVSQTPKYLVTQMGNDKSIKCEQNLGHDTMYWYKQDSKKFLKIMFSYNNKELIINETVPNRFSPKSPDKAHLNLHINSLELGDSAVYFCASSQDPGGWQPQHFGDGTRLSIL.

The sample holds a few counts of this clonotype. This could be a read error, since a much larger clone is one nucleotide away. The genes are TRBV11-2 and TRBJ2-2; a possible D gene is TRBD1 (5 bases). CDR1 is SGHAT, CDR2 FQNNGV, per germline. Trimming shortened V by 5 bases and J by 9 bases, and 19 bases separated the two germline ends. This CDR3 has 15 residues. The CDR3 region has the DNA TGTGCCAGCAGCCGTCCGGACATACTTGAGCGGGAGCTGTTTTTT. It translates to CASSRPDILERELFF. The full variable domain, rest sourced from reference TRBV11-2 and TRBJ2-2, is EAGVAQSPRYKIIEKRQSVAFWCNPISGHATLYWYQQILGQGPKLLIQFQNNGVVDDSQLPKDRFSAERLKGVDSTLKIQPAKLEDSAVYLCASSRPDILERELFFGEGSRLTVL.

This clonotype was found many times. The chain employs TRBV3-1 and TRBJ1-2, with D uncertain. The length of the CDR3 is 12 residues. V lost 5 bases to trimming and J lost 8 bases, with 12 bases between them. Germline V gene data show CDR1 as LGHDT and CDR2 as YNNKEL (reference sequence). This chain's CDR3 is CASSYPSRGYTF. The CDR3 DNA follows: TGTGCCAGCAGCTACCCCAGCAGGGGCTACACCTTC. Together with reference TRBV3-1 and TRBJ1-2, the CDR3 gives the full variable domain: DTAVSQTPKYLVTQMGNDKSIKCEQNLGHDTMYWYKQDSKKFLKIMFSYNNKELIINETVPNRFSPKSPDKAHLNLHINSLELGDSAVYFCASSYPSRGYTFGSGTRLTVV.

There are many counts of this clonotype. This rearrangement joins TRBV7-9 to TRBJ2-1; 10 bases agree with TRBD1. From germline, CDR1 is SEHNR and CDR2 FQNEAQ (reference sequence). The V and J ends lost 5 bases and 3 bases, in that order; junction bases with no gene match: 4. The CDR3 covers 15 residues. This CDR3 is CASSLGQGNYNEQFF. The CDR3 DNA is TGTGCCAGCAGCCTGGGACAGGGGAACTACAATGAGCAGTTCTTC.

This clonotype was counted ten times or more. The chain combines TRBV5-1 with TRBJ1-1; D unresolved. V was shortened by 3 bases and J by 0 bases, with 9 bases between the two germline ends. This CDR3 region has 14 residues. Germline CDR1 SGHRS, CDR2 YFSETQ. In DNA, the CDR3 is TGCGCCAGCAGCTCGCTCTTCATGAACACTGAAGCTTTCTTT. Translation gives CASSSLFMNTEAFF.

This clonotype was recorded many times. The rearrangement joins TRBV20-1 to TRBJ2-5; D not certain. V was cut by 7 bases and J by 1 base, with 13 bases left in between. Germline-derived CDR1 and CDR2 are DFQATT and SNEGSKA (reference sequence). The CDR3 has 13 amino acids. CDR3 in amino acids: CSVQQLSQETQYF. The CDR3, as DNA: TGCAGTGTTCAACAACTCAGCCAAGAGACCCAGTACTTC.

This clonotype was seen repeatedly, ten times or more. V gene TRBV9 combines with J gene TRBJ2-7; 8 bases align to TRBD1. The CDR3 runs 15 residues. The V gene end was trimmed by 1 base and the J gene end by 2 bases; junction bases not matched to a gene: 5. From germline, CDR1 is SGDLS and CDR2 YYNGEE. DNA of the CDR3: TGTGCCAGCAGCGTAAAGGACAGGGAGGCCTACGAGCAGTACTTC. Protein: CASSVKDREAYEQYF.

This clonotype has ten or more counts. The rearrangement joins TRBV20-1 to TRBJ1-6; D gene unclear. With 0 bases removed from V and 9 bases from J, the gap between germline ends came to 21 bases. The CDR3 runs 17 residues. Germline V gene data show CDR1 as DFQATT and CDR2 as SNEGSKA (reference sequence). DNA of the CDR3: TGCAGTGCTAGAGATCTGAGGCACAGCCCCGGCGGTTCACCCCTCCACTTT. The encoded protein is CSARDLRHSPGGSPLHF.

The table lists this clonotype with a few counts. V is TRBV20-1 and J is TRBJ2-5, with TRBD2 as a possible D gene (6 bases). V was shortened by 5 bases and J by 3 bases, with 13 bases between the two germline ends. CDR3 length: 13 amino acids. Per the germline V gene, CDR1 is DFQATT and CDR2 is SNEGSKA (reference sequence). CDR3 bases: TGCAGTGCTGGACGGACTACTAAAGAGACCCAGTACTTC. Translating gives CSAGRTTKETQYF.

In its sample, this clonotype was seen many times. This sequence joins TRBV20-1 and TRBJ2-1; 9 bases align to TRBD2. This CDR3 spans 14 amino acids. The V gene's germline CDR1 is DFQATT and CDR2 SNEGSKA (reference sequence). V was clipped by 0 bases and J by 6 bases; unmatched bases: 3. In nucleotides, the CDR3 is TGCAGTGCTAGAGATAGCGGGGGAATCAATGAGCAGTTCTTC. The encoded protein is CSARDSGGINEQFF.

There are many counts of this clonotype. This chain connects TRBV15 to TRBJ1-1, with 7 bases that match TRBD1. The junction had 4 bases not matched to a gene; V was cut back by 3 bases and J by 3 bases. Germline loops: CDR1 LNHNV, CDR2 YYDKDF (reference sequence). CDR3 size: 14 residues. This CDR3 is CATSRPGQYTEAFF. As DNA, the CDR3 is TGTGCCACCAGCAGGCCGGGACAGTACACTGAAGCTTTCTTT.

The sample holds many counts of this clonotype. CDR3 residues: CASRVRTGAYEQYF. Here the CDR3 DNA reads TGTGCCAGCAGGGTGCGGACAGGAGCCTACGAGCAGTACTTC. This sequence joins TRBV12-3 or TRBV12-4 and TRBJ2-7; 7 nucleotides align to TRBD1. The CDR3 runs 14 residues. Losses at the gene ends were 6 bases for V and 2 bases for J; bases not matched to a gene: 7.

In this sample, this clonotype turned up a few times. The rearrangement joins TRBV7-2 to TRBJ1-1; D is unresolved. V lost 5 bases, J lost 0 bases, and 10 bases lay in between. Germline loops: CDR1 SGHTA, CDR2 FQGNSA. The CDR3 is made up of 14 amino acids. The CDR3 sequence is CASSQRTVNTEAFF. For the CDR3, the DNA is TGTGCCAGCAGCCAAAGGACGGTGAACACTGAAGCTTTCTTT.

This clonotype was seen more than once but under ten times. This rearrangement joins TRBV7-2 to TRBJ1-1, with a tentative D call TRBD1 (6 bases). Between the trimmed V and J ends, which lost 5 bases and 6 bases, there was a span of 16 bases. The CDR3 has 14 residues. From germline, CDR1 is SGHTA and CDR2 FQGNSA. CDR3 bases: TGTGCCAGCAGCCCAGCGCTACAGGGCTCTGAAGCTTTCTTT. This gives the protein CASSPALQGSEAFF.

This clonotype appeared many times. This chain connects TRBV7-2 to TRBJ2-2; D call uncertain. V was trimmed by 2 bases and J by 7 bases, leaving 8 bases between them. The V gene's germline CDR1 is SGHTA and CDR2 FQGNSA. The CDR3 consists of 13 residues. The DNA of the CDR3 is TGTGCCAGCAGCTTAAAAGGTCACGGGGAGCTGTTTTTT. It codes for CASSLKGHGELFF.

This clonotype has a count of ten or more. The CDR3 sequence is CASSQERTGTGNTIYF. As DNA, the CDR3 is TGTGCCAGCAGCCAAGAACGGACAGGGACTGGAAACACCATATATTTT. The chain couples TRBV3-1 to TRBJ1-3, with 8 bases aligning to TRBD1. CDR1 and CDR2 (germline): LGHDT, YNNKEL (reference sequence). The ends lost 0 bases at V and 2 bases at J; junction bases unmatched: 3. CDR3 size: 16 residues.

This clonotype came up many times. The chain combines TRBV7-2 with TRBJ2-3, with D uncertain. CDR3 length: 15 residues. Trimming removed 5 bases from V and 2 bases from J, with 14 bases in between. Germline V lookup: CDR1 SGHTA, CDR2 FQGNSA. Written as DNA, the CDR3 is TGTGCCAGCAGCCGTGAACTGATAACCACAGATACGCAGTATTTT. As protein: CASSRELITTDTQYF.

This clonotype came up many times. The rearrangement links TRBV10-3 to TRBJ1-3; unclear D gene. V lost 3 bases to trimming and J lost 8 bases, with 11 bases between them. The CDR3 loop spans 13 amino acids. Germline V CDR1 and CDR2: ENHRY, SYGVKD. CDR3 DNA sequence: TGTGCCATCAGTGAAACGGAAGGCCACACCATATATTTT. Protein: CAISETEGHTIYF.

This clonotype was recorded at least ten times. The chain's CDR3 is CASSSTGGARNEQFF. The DNA of the CDR3 is TGTGCCAGCAGTTCGACAGGGGGCGCGAGAAATGAGCAGTTCTTC. The chain couples TRBV6-5 to TRBJ2-1; 10 bases are shared with TRBD1. Germline lookup yields CDR1 MNHEY and CDR2 SVGAGI. This CDR3 has 15 residues. V was clipped by 4 bases and J by 7 bases; unmatched bases: 7.

This clonotype was found many times. The rearrangement uses TRBV6-5 and TRBJ2-7; TRBD1 is a possible D gene (6 bases). V was pared by 1 base and J by 6 bases, with 16 bases between. The CDR3 totals 15 residues. Germline-derived CDR1 and CDR2 are MNHEY and SVGAGI. CDR3 nucleotide sequence: TGTGCCAGCAGTTACTTGCCGTTTGGGGGCAGCGAGCAGTACTTC. Residues: CASSYLPFGGSEQYF.

This clonotype was found many times. The chain couples TRBV12-3 or TRBV12-4 to TRBJ1-1, with TRBD1 matching over 8 bases. The CDR3 sequence is 16 residues long. Trimming removed 0 bases from V and 5 bases from J; junction bases left unmatched: 8. The CDR3 sequence is CASSLATTGARTEAFF. The CDR3 DNA follows: TGTGCCAGCAGTTTAGCTACGACAGGGGCCAGAACTGAAGCTTTCTTT.

This clonotype was recorded at least ten times. The rearrangement links TRBV7-6 to TRBJ2-7; TRBD1 aligns across 9 bases. V was pared by 4 bases and J by 0 bases, with 7 bases of the junction left unmatched. The CDR3 covers 16 residues. Germline CDR1 and CDR2: SGHVS and FNYEAQ. CDR3 region: CASSSDRDRVSYEQYF. Written as DNA, the CDR3 is TGTGCCAGCAGCTCCGACCGGGACAGGGTCTCCTACGAGCAGTACTTC.